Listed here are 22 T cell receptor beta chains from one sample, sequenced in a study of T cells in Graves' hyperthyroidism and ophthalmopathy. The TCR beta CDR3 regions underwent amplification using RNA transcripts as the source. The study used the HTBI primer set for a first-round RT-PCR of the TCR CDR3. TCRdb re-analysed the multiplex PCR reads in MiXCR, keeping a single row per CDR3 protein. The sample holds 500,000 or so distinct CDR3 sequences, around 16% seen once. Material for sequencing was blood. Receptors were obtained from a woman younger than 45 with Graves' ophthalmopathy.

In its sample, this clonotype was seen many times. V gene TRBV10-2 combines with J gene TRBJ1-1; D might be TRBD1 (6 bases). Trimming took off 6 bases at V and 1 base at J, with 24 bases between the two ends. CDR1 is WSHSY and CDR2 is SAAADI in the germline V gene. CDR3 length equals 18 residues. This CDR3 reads CASRGVAGGGFENTEAFF. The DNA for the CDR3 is TGCGCCAGCAGGGGGGTGGCCGGGGGCGGGTTTGAGAACACTGAAGCTTTCTTT.

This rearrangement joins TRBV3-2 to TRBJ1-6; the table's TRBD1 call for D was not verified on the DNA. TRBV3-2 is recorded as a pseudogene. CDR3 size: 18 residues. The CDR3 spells CASSEPSTGDRDNSPLHF. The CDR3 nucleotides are TGTGCCAGCAGCGAGCCTAGCACGGGAGACAGGGATAATTCACCCCTCCACTTT.

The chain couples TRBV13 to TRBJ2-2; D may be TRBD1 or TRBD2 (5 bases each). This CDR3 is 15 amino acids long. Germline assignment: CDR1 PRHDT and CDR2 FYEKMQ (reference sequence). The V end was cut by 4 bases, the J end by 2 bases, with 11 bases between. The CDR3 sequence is CASSSGTDNTGELFF. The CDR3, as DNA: TGTGCCAGCAGCTCGGGGACGGACAACACCGGGGAGCTGTTTTTT.

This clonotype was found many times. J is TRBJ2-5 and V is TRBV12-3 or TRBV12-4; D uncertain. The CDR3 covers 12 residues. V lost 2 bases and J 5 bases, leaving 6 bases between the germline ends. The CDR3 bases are TGTGCCAGCAGTTTACTCTCGGAGACCCAGTACTTC. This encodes CASSLLSETQYF.

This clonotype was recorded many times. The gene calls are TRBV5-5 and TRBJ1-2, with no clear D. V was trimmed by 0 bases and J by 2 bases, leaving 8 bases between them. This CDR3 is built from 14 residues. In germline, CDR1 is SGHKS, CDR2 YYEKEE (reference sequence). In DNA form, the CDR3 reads TGTGCCAGCAGCTTGGATCCGGAGAACTATGGCTACACCTTC. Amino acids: CASSLDPENYGYTF.

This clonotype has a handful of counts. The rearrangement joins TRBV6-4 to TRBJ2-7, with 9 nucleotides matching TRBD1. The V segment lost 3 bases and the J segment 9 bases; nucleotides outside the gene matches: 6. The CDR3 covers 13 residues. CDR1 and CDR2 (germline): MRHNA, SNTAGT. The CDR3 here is CASSEGTGSRQYF. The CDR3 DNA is TGTGCCAGCAGTGAGGGGACAGGGAGTCGGCAGTACTTC.

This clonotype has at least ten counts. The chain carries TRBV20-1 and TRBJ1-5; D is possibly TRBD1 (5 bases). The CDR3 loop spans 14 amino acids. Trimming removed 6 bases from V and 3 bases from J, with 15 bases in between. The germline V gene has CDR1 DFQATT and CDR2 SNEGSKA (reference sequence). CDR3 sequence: CSARSTATNQPQHF. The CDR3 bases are TGCAGTGCGAGATCGACAGCCACCAATCAGCCCCAGCATTTT.

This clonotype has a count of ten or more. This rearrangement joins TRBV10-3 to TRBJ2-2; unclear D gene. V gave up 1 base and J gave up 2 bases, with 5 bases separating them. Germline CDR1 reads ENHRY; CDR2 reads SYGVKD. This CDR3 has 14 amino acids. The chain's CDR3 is CAISEFPNTGELFF. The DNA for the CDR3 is TGTGCCATCAGTGAGTTCCCAAACACCGGGGAGCTGTTTTTT.

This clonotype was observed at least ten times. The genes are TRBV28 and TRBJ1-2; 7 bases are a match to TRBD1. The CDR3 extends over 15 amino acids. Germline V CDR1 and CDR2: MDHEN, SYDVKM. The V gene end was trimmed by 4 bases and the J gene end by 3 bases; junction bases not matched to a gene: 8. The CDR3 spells CASSSRQGDYYGYTF. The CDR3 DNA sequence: TGTGCCAGCAGTTCAAGACAGGGAGACTACTATGGCTACACCTTC.

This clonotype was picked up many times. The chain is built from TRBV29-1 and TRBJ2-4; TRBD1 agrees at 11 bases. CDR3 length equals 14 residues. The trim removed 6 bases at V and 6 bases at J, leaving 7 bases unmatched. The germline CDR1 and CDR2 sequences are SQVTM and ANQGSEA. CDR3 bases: TGCAGCGTACAGGGACAGGGGGTCATAAACATTCAGTACTTC. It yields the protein CSVQGQGVINIQYF.

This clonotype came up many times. The chain's CDR3 is CASKTGYGYTF. In DNA form, the CDR3 reads TGTGCCAGCAAAACAGGTTATGGCTACACCTTC. This rearrangement joins TRBV30 to TRBJ1-2; tentatively, D is TRBD1 (5 bases). CDR1 is GTSNPN, CDR2 SVGIG, per germline (reference sequence). Trimming cost V 8 bases and J 5 bases, with 12 bases left between them. The CDR3 loop spans 11 amino acids. Variable domain in full (rest from reference TRBV30 and TRBJ1-2): SQTIHQWPATLVQPVGSPLSLECTVEGTSNPNLYWYRQAAGRGLQLLFYSVGIGQISSEVPQNLSASRPQDRQFILSSKKLLLSDSGFYLCASKTGYGYTFGSGTRLTVV.

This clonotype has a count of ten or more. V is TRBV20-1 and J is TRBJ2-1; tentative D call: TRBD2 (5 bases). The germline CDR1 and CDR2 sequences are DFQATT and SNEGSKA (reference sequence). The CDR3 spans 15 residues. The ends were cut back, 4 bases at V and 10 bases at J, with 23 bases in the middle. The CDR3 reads CSAIQRKSIMVEQFF. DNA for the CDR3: TGCAGTGCTATTCAGCGGAAATCTATTATGGTCGAGCAGTTCTTC.

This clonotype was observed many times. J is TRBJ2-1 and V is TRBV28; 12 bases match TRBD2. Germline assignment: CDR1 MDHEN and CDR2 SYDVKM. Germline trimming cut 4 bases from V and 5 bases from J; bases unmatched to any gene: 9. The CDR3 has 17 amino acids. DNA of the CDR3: TGTGCCAGCAGTTCCCTTACGACTAGCGGGAGCGACAATGAGCAGTTCTTC. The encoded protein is CASSSLTTSGSDNEQFF.

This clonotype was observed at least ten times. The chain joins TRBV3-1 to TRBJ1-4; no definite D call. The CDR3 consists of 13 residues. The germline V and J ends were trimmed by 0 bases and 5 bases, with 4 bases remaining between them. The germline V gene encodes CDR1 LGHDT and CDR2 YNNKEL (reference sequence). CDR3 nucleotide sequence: TGTGCCAGCAGCCAAGACGGGAATGAAAAACTGTTTTTT. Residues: CASSQDGNEKLFF.

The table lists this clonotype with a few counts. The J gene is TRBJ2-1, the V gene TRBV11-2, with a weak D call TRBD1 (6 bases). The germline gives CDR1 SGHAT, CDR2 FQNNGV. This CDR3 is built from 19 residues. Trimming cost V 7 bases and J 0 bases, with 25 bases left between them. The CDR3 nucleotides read TGTGCCAGCAACCCCCAACCCGGGACACCTAGCAGCTCCTACAATGAGCAGTTCTTC. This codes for CASNPQPGTPSSSYNEQFF.

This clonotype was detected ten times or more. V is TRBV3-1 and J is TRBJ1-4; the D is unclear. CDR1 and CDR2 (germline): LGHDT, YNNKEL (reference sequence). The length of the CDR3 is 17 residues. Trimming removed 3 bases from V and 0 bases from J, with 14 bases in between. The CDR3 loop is CASSHDMAVATNEKLFF. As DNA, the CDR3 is TGTGCCAGCAGCCATGACATGGCCGTTGCAACTAATGAAAAACTGTTTTTT.

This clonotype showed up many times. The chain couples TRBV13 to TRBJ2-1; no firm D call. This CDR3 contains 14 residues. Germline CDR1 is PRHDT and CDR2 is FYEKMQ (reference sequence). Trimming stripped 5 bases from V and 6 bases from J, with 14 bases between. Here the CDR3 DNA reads TGTGCCAGCAGCCTGGACCCACCCCCCAATGAGCAGTTCTTC. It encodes CASSLDPPPNEQFF.

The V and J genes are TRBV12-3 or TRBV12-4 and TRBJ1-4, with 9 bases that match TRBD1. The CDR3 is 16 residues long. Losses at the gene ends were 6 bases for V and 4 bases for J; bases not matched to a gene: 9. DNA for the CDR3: TGTGCCAGCAGCAATAACAGGGGGCACGGTAATGAAAAACTGTTTTTT. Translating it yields CASSNNRGHGNEKLFF.

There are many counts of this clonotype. In DNA form, the CDR3 reads TGTGCCAGCTCACCATGGGGGTCTACGTCCTACGAGCAGTACTTC. As protein: CASSPWGSTSYEQYF. The rearrangement joins TRBV18 to TRBJ2-7, with D perhaps matching TRBD1 or TRBD2 (5 bases each). The CDR3 has 15 residues. With 2 bases removed from V and 1 base from J, the gap between germline ends came to 12 bases. The germline V gene has CDR1 KGHSH and CDR2 LQKENI.

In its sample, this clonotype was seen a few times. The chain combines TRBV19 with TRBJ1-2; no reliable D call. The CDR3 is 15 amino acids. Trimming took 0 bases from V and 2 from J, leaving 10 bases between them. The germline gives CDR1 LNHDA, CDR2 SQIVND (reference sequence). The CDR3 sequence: CASSIDLRRNYGYTF. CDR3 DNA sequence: TGTGCCAGTAGTATAGATCTGAGACGGAACTATGGCTACACCTTC.

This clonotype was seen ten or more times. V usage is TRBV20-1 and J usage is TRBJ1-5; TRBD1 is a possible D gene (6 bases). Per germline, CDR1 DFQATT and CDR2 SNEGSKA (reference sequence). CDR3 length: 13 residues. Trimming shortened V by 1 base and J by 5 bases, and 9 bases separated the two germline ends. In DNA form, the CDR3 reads TGCAGTGCTAGAGTGCGGGGGCATCAGCCCCAGCATTTT. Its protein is CSARVRGHQPQHF.

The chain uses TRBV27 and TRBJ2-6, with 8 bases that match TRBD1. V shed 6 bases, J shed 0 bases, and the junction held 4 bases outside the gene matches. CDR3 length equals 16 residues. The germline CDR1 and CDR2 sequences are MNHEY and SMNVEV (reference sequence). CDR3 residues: CASSPDRASGANVLTF. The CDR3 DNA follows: TGTGCCAGCAGCCCGGACAGGGCCTCTGGGGCCAACGTCCTGACTTTC. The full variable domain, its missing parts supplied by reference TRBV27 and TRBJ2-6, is EAQVTQNPRYLITVTGKKLTVTCSQNMNHEYMSWYRQDPGLGLRQIYYSMNVEVTDKGDVPEGYKVSRKEKRNFPLILESPSPNQTSLYFCASSPDRASGANVLTFGAGSRLTVL.